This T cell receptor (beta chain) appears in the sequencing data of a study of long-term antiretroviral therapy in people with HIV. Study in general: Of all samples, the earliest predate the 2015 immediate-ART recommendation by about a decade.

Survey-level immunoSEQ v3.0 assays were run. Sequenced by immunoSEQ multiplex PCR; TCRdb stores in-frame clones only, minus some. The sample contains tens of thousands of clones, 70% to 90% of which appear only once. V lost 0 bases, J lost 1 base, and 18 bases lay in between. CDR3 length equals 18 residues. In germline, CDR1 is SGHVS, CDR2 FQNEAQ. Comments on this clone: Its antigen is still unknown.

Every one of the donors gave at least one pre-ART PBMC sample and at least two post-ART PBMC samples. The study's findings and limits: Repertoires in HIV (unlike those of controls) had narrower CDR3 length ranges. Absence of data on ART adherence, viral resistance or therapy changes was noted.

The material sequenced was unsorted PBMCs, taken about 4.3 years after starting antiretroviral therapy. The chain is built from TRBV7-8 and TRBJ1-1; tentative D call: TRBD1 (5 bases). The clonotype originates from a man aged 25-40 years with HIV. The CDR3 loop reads CASSLAWELGQGNTEAFF. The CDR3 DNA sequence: TGTGCCAGCAGCTTAGCGTGGGAATTAGGGCAGGGGAACACTGAAGCTTTCTTT.